One sample yielded the 5 T cell receptor beta chains listed below, sequenced in a study of response to subunit inactivated influenza vaccine. One entry per CDR3 protein results from TCRdb running MiXCR on the RT-PCR reads. Among 710,000 or so distinct CDR3 sequences listed, about 15% were seen once. Here the sequenced sample was PBMCs from blood, taken 11 to 12 days after vaccination. These receptors originate from a man between 50 and 59 years old who received an inactivated influenza vaccine.

The J gene is TRBJ2-7, the V gene TRBV3-1; possible D gene TRBD2, 6 bases. Germline V gene data show CDR1 as LGHDT and CDR2 as YNNKEL (reference sequence). Between the trimmed V and J ends, which lost 1 base and 3 bases, there was a span of 10 bases. The CDR3 has 14 residues. For the CDR3, the DNA is TGTGCCAGCAGCCAAGGCTGGAGGGACTACGAGCAGTACTTC. This codes for CASSQGWRDYEQYF.

The chain recombines TRBV6-5 with TRBJ2-7, with D possibly being TRBD1 or TRBD2 (5 bases each). This CDR3 has 15 amino acids. Trimming stripped 0 bases from V and 5 bases from J, with 14 bases between. Looked up from germline, CDR1 is MNHEY and CDR2 is SVGAGI. DNA for the CDR3: TGTGCCAGCAGTTACTCTGGGCTGGGACCCGACGAGCAGTACTTC. It encodes CASSYSGLGPDEQYF.

This clonotype turned up a few times. This chain joins TRBV18 and TRBJ2-4; TRBD2 matches 7 bases. The germline V gene has CDR1 KGHSH and CDR2 LQKENI. Trimming at V came to 3 bases and at J to 0 bases, leaving 2 bases not matched to a gene. This CDR3 region has 15 residues. The CDR3 spells CASSPAGVAKNIQYF. The CDR3 DNA follows: TGTGCCAGCTCACCGGCGGGAGTAGCCAAAAACATTCAGTACTTC.

This clonotype was detected a few times. V usage is TRBV5-1 and J usage is TRBJ2-2; TRBD1 agrees at 8 bases. The CDR3 runs to 16 residues. V was pared by 5 bases and J by 4 bases, with 10 bases of the junction left unmatched. The germline gives CDR1 SGHRS, CDR2 YFSETQ. CDR3 nucleotide sequence: TGCGCCAGCAGAAAATCCGGGACAGGAGGCACCGGGGAGCTGTTTTTT. It is translated as CASRKSGTGGTGELFF.

This clonotype appeared a single time. V usage is TRBV15 and J usage is TRBJ2-1; 9 bases line up with TRBD2. Looked up from germline, CDR1 is LNHNV and CDR2 is YYDKDF (reference sequence). V shed 2 bases, J shed 8 bases, and the junction held 10 bases outside the gene matches. This CDR3 contains 16 residues. The CDR3 nucleotides are TGTGCCACCAGCAGAAACAGAGCTAGCGGGATTGATGAGCAGTTCTTC. As protein: CATSRNRASGIDEQFF.